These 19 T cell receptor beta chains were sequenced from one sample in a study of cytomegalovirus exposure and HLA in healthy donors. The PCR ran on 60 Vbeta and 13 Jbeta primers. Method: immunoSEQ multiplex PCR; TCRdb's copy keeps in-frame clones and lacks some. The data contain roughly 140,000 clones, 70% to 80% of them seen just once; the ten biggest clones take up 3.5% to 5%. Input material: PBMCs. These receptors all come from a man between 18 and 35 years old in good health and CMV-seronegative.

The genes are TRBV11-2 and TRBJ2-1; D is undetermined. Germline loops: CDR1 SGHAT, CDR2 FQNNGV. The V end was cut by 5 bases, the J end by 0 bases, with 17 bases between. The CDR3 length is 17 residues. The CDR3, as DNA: TGTGCCAGCAGCCCCGGCTTGTGGGCAGACTCCTACAATGAGCAGTTCTTC. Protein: CASSPGLWADSYNEQFF.

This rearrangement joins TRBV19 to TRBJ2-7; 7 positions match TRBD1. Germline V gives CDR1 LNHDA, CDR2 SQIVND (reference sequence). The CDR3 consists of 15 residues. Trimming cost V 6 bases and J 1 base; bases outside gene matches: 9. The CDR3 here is CASRGAGTDSYEQYF. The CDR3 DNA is TGTGCCAGTAGGGGCGCCGGGACAGATTCCTACGAGCAGTACTTC.

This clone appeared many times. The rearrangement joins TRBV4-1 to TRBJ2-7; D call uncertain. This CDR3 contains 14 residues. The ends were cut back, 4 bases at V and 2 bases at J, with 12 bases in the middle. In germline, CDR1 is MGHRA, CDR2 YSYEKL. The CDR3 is CASSLTGSTYEQYF. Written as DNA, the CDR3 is TGCGCCAGCAGCCTCACCGGGTCTACCTACGAGCAGTACTTC.

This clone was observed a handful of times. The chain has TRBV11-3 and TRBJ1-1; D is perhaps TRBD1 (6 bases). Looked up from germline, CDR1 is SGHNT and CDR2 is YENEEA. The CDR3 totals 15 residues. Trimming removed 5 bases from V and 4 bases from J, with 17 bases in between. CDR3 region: CASSRKQGISTEAFF. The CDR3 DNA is TGTGCCAGCAGCCGAAAACAGGGTATAAGCACTGAAGCTTTCTTT.

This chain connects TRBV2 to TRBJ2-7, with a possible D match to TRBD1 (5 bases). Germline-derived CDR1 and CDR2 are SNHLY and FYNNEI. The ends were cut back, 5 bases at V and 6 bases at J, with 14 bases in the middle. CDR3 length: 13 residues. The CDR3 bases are TGTGCCAGCAGTCGTCAGGGTCGCGGCGAGCAGTACTTC. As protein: CASSRQGRGEQYF.

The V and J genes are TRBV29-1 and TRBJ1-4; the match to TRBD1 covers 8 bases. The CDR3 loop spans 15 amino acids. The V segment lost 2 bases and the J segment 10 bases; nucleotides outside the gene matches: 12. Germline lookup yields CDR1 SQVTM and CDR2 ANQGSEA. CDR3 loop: CSVEYVRWTGRKLFF. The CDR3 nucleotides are TGCAGCGTTGAATACGTTCGCTGGACAGGGAGAAAACTGTTTTTT.

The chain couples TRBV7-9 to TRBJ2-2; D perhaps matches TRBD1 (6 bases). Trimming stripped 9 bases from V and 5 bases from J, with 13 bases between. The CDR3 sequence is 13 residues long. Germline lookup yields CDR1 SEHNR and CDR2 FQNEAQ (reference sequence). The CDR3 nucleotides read TGTGCCAGTAGGACAGTACCGACCGGGGAGCTGTTTTTT. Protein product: CASRTVPTGELFF.

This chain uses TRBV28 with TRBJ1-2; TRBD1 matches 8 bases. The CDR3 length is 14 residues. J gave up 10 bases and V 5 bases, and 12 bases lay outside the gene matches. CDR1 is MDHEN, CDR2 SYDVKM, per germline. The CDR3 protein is CASSLASDRDFYTF. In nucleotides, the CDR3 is TGTGCCAGCAGTCTTGCGTCGGACAGGGACTTCTACACCTTC.

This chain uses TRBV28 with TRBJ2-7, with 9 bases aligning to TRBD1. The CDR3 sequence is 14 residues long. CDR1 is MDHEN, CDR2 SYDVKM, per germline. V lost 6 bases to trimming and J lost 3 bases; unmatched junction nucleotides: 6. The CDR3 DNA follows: TGTGCCAGCAGCGGTGACAGGGGGGGCTACGAGCAGTACTTC. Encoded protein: CASSGDRGGYEQYF. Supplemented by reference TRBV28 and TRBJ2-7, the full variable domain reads DVKVTQSSRYLVKRTGEKVFLECVQDMDHENMFWYRQDPGLGLRLIYFSYDVKMKEKGDIPEGYSVSREKKERFSLILESASTNQTSMYLCASSGDRGGYEQYFGPGTRLTVT.

The CDR3 nucleotides read TGTGCCAGCAGCATATCTAGCGCAGAGACCCAGTACTTC. Translated, it gives CASSISSAETQYF. This sequence joins TRBV11-2 and TRBJ2-5, with D perhaps matching TRBD2 (6 bases). CDR3 length: 13 residues. Germline assignment: CDR1 SGHAT and CDR2 FQNNGV. The V end lost 5 bases, the J end lost 4 bases, and 11 bases lay between the germline ends.

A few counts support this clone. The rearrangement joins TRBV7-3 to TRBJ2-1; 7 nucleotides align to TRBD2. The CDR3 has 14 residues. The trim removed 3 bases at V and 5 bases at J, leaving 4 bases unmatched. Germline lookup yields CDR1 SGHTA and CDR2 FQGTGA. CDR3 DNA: TGTGCCAGCAGCTTGCAGGGAGGGGACAATGAGCAGTTCTTC. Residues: CASSLQGGDNEQFF.

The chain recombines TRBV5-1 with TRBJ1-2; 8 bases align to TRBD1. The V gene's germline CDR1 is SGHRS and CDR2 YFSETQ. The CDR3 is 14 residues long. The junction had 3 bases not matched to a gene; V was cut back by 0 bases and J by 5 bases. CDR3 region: CASSLATGEYGYTF. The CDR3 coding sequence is TGCGCCAGCAGCTTGGCGACAGGGGAATATGGCTACACCTTC.

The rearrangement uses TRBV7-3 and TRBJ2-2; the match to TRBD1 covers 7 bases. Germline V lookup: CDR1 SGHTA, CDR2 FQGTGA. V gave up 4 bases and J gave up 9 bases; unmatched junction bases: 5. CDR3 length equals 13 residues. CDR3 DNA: TGTGCCAGCAGCTCGGGACAGTCAAGGGAGCTGTTTTTT. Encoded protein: CASSSGQSRELFF.

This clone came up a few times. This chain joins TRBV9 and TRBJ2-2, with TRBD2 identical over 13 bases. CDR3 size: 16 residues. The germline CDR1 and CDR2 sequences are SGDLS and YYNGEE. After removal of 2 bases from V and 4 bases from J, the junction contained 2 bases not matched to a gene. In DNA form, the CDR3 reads TGTGCCAGCAGCGTCCGACTAGCGGGAGGCACCGGGGAGCTGTTTTTT. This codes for CASSVRLAGGTGELFF.

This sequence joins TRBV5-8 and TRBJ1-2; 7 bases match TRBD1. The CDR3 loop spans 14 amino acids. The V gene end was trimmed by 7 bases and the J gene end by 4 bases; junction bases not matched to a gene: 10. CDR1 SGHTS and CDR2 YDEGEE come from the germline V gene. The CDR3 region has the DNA TGTGCCAGCGCGCACCGGGACAGACTCTATGGCTACACCTTC. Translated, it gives CASAHRDRLYGYTF.

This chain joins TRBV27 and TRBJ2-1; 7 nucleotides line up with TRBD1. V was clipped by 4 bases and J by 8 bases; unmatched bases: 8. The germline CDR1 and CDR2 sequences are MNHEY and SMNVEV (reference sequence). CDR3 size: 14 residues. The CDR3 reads CASSSYDRADEQFF. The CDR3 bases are TGTGCCAGCAGTTCGTACGACAGGGCCGATGAGCAGTTCTTC.

The CDR3 nucleotides read TGTGCCAGCAAGATAGCGGGCGACCACAATGAGCAGTTCTTC. It specifies CASKIAGDHNEQFF. The gene calls are TRBV6-1 and TRBJ2-1; 7 bases match TRBD2. Germline assignment: CDR1 MNHNS and CDR2 SASEGT. The CDR3 covers 14 residues. V dropped 7 bases and J dropped 5; count of bases not matched to a gene: 8.

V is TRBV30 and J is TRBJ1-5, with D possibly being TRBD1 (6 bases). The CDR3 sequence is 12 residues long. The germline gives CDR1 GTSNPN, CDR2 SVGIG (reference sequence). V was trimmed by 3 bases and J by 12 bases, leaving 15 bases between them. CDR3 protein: CAWRGVGGLQHF. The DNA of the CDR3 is TGTGCCTGGAGGGGGGTCGGGGGGCTCCAGCATTTT.

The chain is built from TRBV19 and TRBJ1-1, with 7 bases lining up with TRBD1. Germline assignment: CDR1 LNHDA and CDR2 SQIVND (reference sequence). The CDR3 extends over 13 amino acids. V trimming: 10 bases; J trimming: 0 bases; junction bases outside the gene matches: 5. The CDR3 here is CATETGMNTEAFF. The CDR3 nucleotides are TGTGCCACTGAGACAGGGATGAACACTGAAGCTTTCTTT.